The next 16 T cell receptor beta chains were all read from a single sample in a study of T cell repertoires in cytomegalovirus infection. TCRdb reanalysed the reads using MiXCR and keeps one entry per CDR3 protein. The sample records more than 250,000 distinct CDR3 sequences, roughly 13% being singletons. The sequenced sample was PBMCs. The receptors were gathered from a human donor in good health (CMV status not recorded). Some clones in this sample may be carry-over from other donors' samples.

This clonotype was recorded a few times. V usage is TRBV29-1 and J usage is TRBJ1-1; 7 nucleotides line up with TRBD1. The CDR3 sequence is 12 residues long. V trimming: 7 bases; J trimming: 8 bases; junction bases outside the gene matches: 10. The germline CDR1 and CDR2 sequences are SQVTM and ANQGSEA. CDR3 nucleotides: TGCAGCGCCGAAGAGGGGGCCCCCGAAGCTTTCTTT. Translating it yields CSAEEGAPEAFF.

This clonotype has just a few counts. The V gene is TRBV11-2, the J gene TRBJ2-7, with TRBD1 matching 7 bases. Germline V gene sequence: CDR1 SGHAT, CDR2 FQNNGV. V was pared by 7 bases and J by 5 bases, with 11 bases of the junction left unmatched. This CDR3 comprises 14 residues. The DNA for the CDR3 is TGTGCCAGCACGATACTACAGGGGATCCACGAGCAGTACTTC. Protein product: CASTILQGIHEQYF.

This clonotype has at least ten counts. The chain carries TRBV7-2 and TRBJ2-5; perhaps TRBD2 as D (5 bases). CDR1 is SGHTA and CDR2 is FQGNSA in the germline V gene. The V gene lost 2 bases and the J gene lost 1 base, with 8 bases spanning the gap. The CDR3 consists of 14 residues. CDR3 sequence reads: CASSLLGVQETQYF. As DNA, the CDR3 is TGTGCCAGCAGCTTATTGGGAGTCCAAGAGACCCAGTACTTC.

There are many counts of this clonotype. J is TRBJ1-1 and V is TRBV7-8, with D unresolved. This CDR3 contains 14 residues. Trimming took off 2 bases at V and 5 bases at J, with 12 bases between the two ends. The V gene's germline CDR1 is SGHVS and CDR2 FQNEAQ. The CDR3 region has the DNA TGTGCCAGCAGCTTAACGGGTAGTGAGACTGAAGCTTTCTTT. It encodes CASSLTGSETEAFF.

This clonotype was detected ten times or more. The V call is TRBV5-1, the J call TRBJ1-1; D remains unclear. The germline V and J ends were trimmed by 4 bases and 6 bases, with 19 bases remaining between them. The germline gives CDR1 SGHRS, CDR2 YFSETQ. CDR3 size: 15 residues. Here the CDR3 DNA reads TGCGCCAGCAGCACTACCGTGGGAGGAGGCGCTGAAGCTTTCTTT. This codes for CASSTTVGGGAEAFF.

This clonotype appeared many times. This rearrangement joins TRBV7-3 to TRBJ2-3; D may be TRBD2 (5 bases). There are 16 residues in the CDR3. V was shortened by 1 base and J by 1 base, with 12 bases between the two germline ends. The germline CDR1 and CDR2 sequences are SGHTA and FQGTGA. The CDR3 reads CASSLRASFGTDTQYF. CDR3 DNA: TGTGCCAGCAGCTTAAGAGCTAGCTTCGGCACAGATACGCAGTATTTT.

V is TRBV28 and J is TRBJ1-5; 7 positions match TRBD1. Germline CDR1 is MDHEN and CDR2 is SYDVKM. The V gene end was trimmed by 7 bases and the J gene end by 2 bases; junction bases not matched to a gene: 2. The CDR3 length is 13 residues. The CDR3, as DNA: TGTGCCAGCAAAGGGGGCGGCAATCAGCCCCAGCATTTT. Translating it yields CASKGGGNQPQHF.

This chain links TRBV11-2 with TRBJ2-7; TRBD2 is a possible D gene (9 bases). Trimming cost V 1 base and J 7 bases, with 20 bases left between them. This CDR3 comprises 16 residues. Germline-derived CDR1 and CDR2 are SGHAT and FQNNGV. The CDR3 sequence is CASSLGRGRGGREQYF. DNA for the CDR3: TGTGCCAGCAGCTTAGGCAGGGGGCGGGGGGGCCGAGAGCAGTACTTC.

The rearrangement links TRBV7-9 to TRBJ1-1; D call uncertain. CDR1 is SEHNR and CDR2 is FQNEAQ in the germline V gene (reference sequence). Trimming removed 5 bases at V and 7 bases at J, with 14 bases between. This CDR3 is 13 amino acids long. CDR3 nucleotide sequence: TGTGCCAGCAGCCCTCCCCGGGCGTATGAAGCTTTCTTT. Translation gives CASSPPRAYEAFF.

This clonotype came up many times. The chain links TRBV12-3 or TRBV12-4 to TRBJ2-1; a possible D gene is TRBD2 (6 bases). This CDR3 region has 18 residues. V lost 7 bases and J 0 bases, leaving 22 bases between the germline ends. In nucleotides, the CDR3 is TGTGCCAGCATTCTGTTGGGTGGTAGCGGAGGCTCCTACAATGAGCAGTTCTTC. Translation: CASILLGGSGGSYNEQFF.

This clonotype was counted only a few times. The chain couples TRBV11-2 to TRBJ1-2; 9 bases are a match to TRBD1. Germline V gene lookup returns CDR1 SGHAT and CDR2 FQNNGV. V gave up 4 bases and J gave up 5 bases; unmatched junction bases: 8. The CDR3 length is 15 residues. The CDR3 here is CASSSTGGAEYGYTF. CDR3 nucleotides: TGTGCCAGCAGCTCAACAGGGGGCGCTGAATATGGCTACACCTTC.

This clonotype was counted between two and nine times. The genes are TRBV20-1 and TRBJ1-6; 9 nucleotides align to TRBD1. This CDR3 has 17 residues. CDR1 and CDR2 from the germline V gene are DFQATT and SNEGSKA (reference sequence). With 5 bases clipped from V and 1 base from J, the junction kept 9 bases outside the gene matches. The CDR3, as DNA: TGCAGTGCTCCTGAAACAGGGGGCGCGTCCTATAATTCACCCCTCCACTTT. It encodes CSAPETGGASYNSPLHF.

This chain uses TRBV7-3 with TRBJ2-3; D gene uncertain. The V gene lost 1 base and the J gene lost 1 base, with 9 bases spanning the gap. The CDR3 runs to 15 residues. From germline, CDR1 is SGHTA and CDR2 FQGTGA. The CDR3 loop reads CASSLRPLGTDTQYF. CDR3 nucleotide sequence: TGTGCCAGCAGCTTAAGACCGTTAGGCACAGATACGCAGTATTTT.

Ten or more counts support this clonotype. One end of the junction does not line up with germline, which may come from a read error. The V and J genes are TRBV6-1 and TRBJ1-4; D unclear. Germline values: CDR1 MNHNS, CDR2 SASEGT. This CDR3 spans 15 amino acids. DNA of the CDR3: TGTGCCAGCAGTAAAGCCCCGGGAACTAATGAAAAACTGTTTTTT. It specifies CASSKAPGTNEKLFF.

In this sample, this clonotype turned up many times. This chain links TRBV7-2 with TRBJ2-7; TRBD1 agrees at 10 bases. CDR3 length: 16 amino acids. CDR1 is SGHTA and CDR2 is FQGNSA in the germline V gene. The trim removed 4 bases at V and 2 bases at J, leaving 8 bases unmatched. The CDR3 DNA reads as TGTGCCAGCAGCTCACAGCTCGGGACAGGGGCCTACGAGCAGTACTTC. Translating gives CASSSQLGTGAYEQYF.

The table lists this clonotype with a few counts. The rearrangement links TRBV2 to TRBJ1-4; D is unclear. The V end was cut by 3 bases, the J end by 7 bases, with 12 bases between. This CDR3 is 14 amino acids long. Germline loops: CDR1 SNHLY, CDR2 FYNNEI. CDR3 amino acids: CASSDRVNAEKLFF. As DNA, the CDR3 is TGTGCCAGCAGTGATCGGGTGAACGCTGAAAAACTGTTTTTT.